This TCR beta chain was sequenced for a study of OX40 agonist ivuxolimab in advanced cancers. On the study more broadly: It was ivuxolimab, an agonistic anti-OX40 (CD134) antibody, that patients were treated with. Dose-escalation subjects each had hepatocellular carcinoma, melanoma, renal cell or head and neck cancer. Ivuxolimab was delivered to patients intravenously every 2 weeks at doses spanning 0.01 to 10 mg/kg. Notes on the study in general: Normalized expansion of T-cell clones was also low for some nonresponders.

Measured with immunoSEQ multiplex PCR; TCRdb has only the in-frame clones, and not every one. The repertoire holds over 45,000 clones, with around 83% as singletons. This CDR3 spans 15 amino acids. V shed 3 bases and J shed 5 bases, with 16 bases lying between them. The germline V gene has CDR1 KGHSY and CDR2 FQNENV. Note on this clone: Its specificity is not known.

The sequence came from an adult with an advanced solid tumor such as melanoma, head and neck, liver or kidney cancer. This chain uses TRBV16 with TRBJ1-1; D gene unclear. The source was CD4+ or CD8+ T cells sorted from blood, collected in a trial of the OX40 agonist ivuxolimab. The CDR3 sequence is CASSHRGKGKTEAFF. As DNA, the CDR3 is TGTGCCAGCAGCCACCGCGGTAAGGGAAAAACTGAAGCTTTCTTT.